Described below is a single T cell receptor beta chain sequence and its context. This sample was included in a study of CD8 T cells in Susac syndrome. Purification of the CD8+ and CD4+ T cells relied on negative isolation, and TEMRA cells underwent FACS enrichment. RNA, at roughly 0.45 to 1 ug, was reverse transcribed with random hexamers. Amplification of TCR beta CDR3 spanned 54 Vbeta and 13 Jbeta via immunoSEQ multiplex PCR. Via MiXCR, TCRdb re-called the immunoSEQ multiplex PCR reads, giving one row per CDR3 protein. Of 180,000 or so distinct CDR3 sequences detected, 90% to 97% appear once; the ten largest clones hold roughly 0.095%. The sample consisted of CD4+ T cells from PBMCs. This clonotype was sampled from a human donor with multiple sclerosis.

The CDR3 spells CASAEGRRQFF. The CDR3 nucleotides are TGTGCCAGCGCTGAGGGGCGTAGGCAGTTCTTC. The chain couples TRBV2 to TRBJ2-1, with D perhaps being TRBD1 or TRBD2 (5 bases each). Germline V gene data show CDR1 as SNHLY and CDR2 as FYNNEI. V gave up 8 bases and J gave up 12 bases, with 14 bases separating them. This CDR3 region has 11 residues. The full variable domain, in which reference TRBV2 and TRBJ2-1 provide the parts outside the CDR3, is EPEVTQTPSHQVTQMGQEVILRCVPISNHLYFYWYRQILGQKVEFLVSFYNNEISEKSEIFDDQFSVERPDGSNFTLKIRSTKLEDSAMYFCASAEGRRQFFGPGTRLTVL.